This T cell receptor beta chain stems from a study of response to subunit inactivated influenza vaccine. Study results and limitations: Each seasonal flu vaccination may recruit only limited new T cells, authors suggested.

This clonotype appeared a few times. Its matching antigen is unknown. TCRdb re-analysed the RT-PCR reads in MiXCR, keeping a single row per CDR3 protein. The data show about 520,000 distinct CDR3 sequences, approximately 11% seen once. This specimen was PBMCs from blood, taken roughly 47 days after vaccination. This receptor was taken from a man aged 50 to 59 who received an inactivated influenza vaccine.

This chain's CDR3 is CASSRAPTGPSGNTIYF. The CDR3, as DNA: TGTGCCAGCAGCAGAGCCCCAACGGGACCCTCTGGAAACACCATATATTTT. The chain combines TRBV7-2 with TRBJ1-3; the D gene is possibly TRBD1 (5 bases). Germline V gene sequence: CDR1 SGHTA, CDR2 FQGNSA. The CDR3 totals 17 residues. V dropped 5 bases and J dropped 0 bases, with 17 bases sitting between them.